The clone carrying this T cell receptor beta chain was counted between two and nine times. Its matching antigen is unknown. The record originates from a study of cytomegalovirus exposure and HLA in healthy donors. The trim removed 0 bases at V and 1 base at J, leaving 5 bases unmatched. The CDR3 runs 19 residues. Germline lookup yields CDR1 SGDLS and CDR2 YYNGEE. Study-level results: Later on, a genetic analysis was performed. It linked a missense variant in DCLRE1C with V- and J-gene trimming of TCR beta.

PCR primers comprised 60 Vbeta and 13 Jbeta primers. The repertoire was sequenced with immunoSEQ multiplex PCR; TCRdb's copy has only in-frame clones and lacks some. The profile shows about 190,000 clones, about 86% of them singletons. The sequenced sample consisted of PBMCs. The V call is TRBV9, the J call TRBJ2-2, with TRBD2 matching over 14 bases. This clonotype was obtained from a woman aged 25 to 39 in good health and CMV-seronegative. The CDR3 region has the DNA TGTGCCAGCAGCGTAGCCCGTGGACTAGCGGGGGGGAACACCGGGGAGCTGTTTTTT. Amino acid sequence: CASSVARGLAGGNTGELFF. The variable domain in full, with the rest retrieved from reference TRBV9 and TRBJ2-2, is DSGVTQTPKHLITATGQRVTLRCSPRSGDLSVYWYQQSLDQGLQFLIQYYNGEERAKGNILERFSAQQFPDLHSELNLSSLELGDSALYFCASSVARGLAGGNTGELFFGEGSRLTVL.